A selection of T cell receptor beta chains follows, all from one sample in a study of neoadjuvant anti-PD-1 for oral cavity cancer. Sequencing was performed with immunoSEQ multiplex PCR; in TCRdb, only in-frame clones are kept and a portion is missing. The table lists 72,000 or so clones, approximately 82% of them singletons. The input for sequencing was PBMCs, taken before nivolumab (anti-PD-1) treatment. Receptor source: a person between 35 and 79 years old with oral cavity squamous cell carcinoma. The CDR3 runs from the conserved cysteine through the conserved F or W. A D gene is named only where the DNA matches it firmly. Clone size appears in some rows only: once, few, many, or a class for an expanded clone.

V: TRBV27
size: -
D: TRBD1
J: TRBJ2-5
CDR3: CASRPTGGGTQYF
DNA: TGTGCCAGCAGGCCCACAGGGGGAGGGACCCAGTACTTC

V: TRBV5-1
size: once
D: TRBD1
J: TRBJ1-1
CDR3: CASSLGQGLSTEAFF
DNA: TGCGCCAGCAGCTTGGGACAGGGATTGAGCACTGAAGCTTTCTTT

V: TRBV4-1
size: -
D: -
J: TRBJ1-1
CDR3: CASSQQLYGEGMNTEAFF
DNA: TGCGCCAGCAGCCAACAACTTTATGGGGAAGGGATGAACACTGAAGCTTTCTTT

V: TRBV5-1
size: -
D: -
J: TRBJ2-3
CDR3: CASRYPAGALNSDTQYF
DNA: TGCGCCAGCAGATATCCGGCCGGCGCCCTAAACTCAGATACGCAGTATTTT

V: TRBV5-1
size: once
D: -
J: TRBJ2-1
CDR3: CASSPYNLDSSYNEQFF
DNA: TGCGCCAGCAGCCCGTATAATCTAGATAGCTCCTACAATGAGCAGTTCTTC

V: TRBV2
size: -
D: TRBD1
J: TRBJ2-7
CDR3: CASSETGQYYEQYF
DNA: TGTGCCAGCAGTGAAACGGGACAGTACTACGAGCAGTACTTC

V: TRBV18
size: once
D: -
J: TRBJ2-7
CDR3: CASSPLKRPVQKPRRQYF
DNA: TGTGCCAGCTCACCACTAAAGAGGCCAGTCCAGAAACCACGGCGGCAGTACTTC

V: TRBV9
size: -
D: TRBD2
J: TRBJ2-1
CDR3: CASSDWAGDNEQFF
DNA: TGTGCCAGCAGCGACTGGGCGGGAGACAATGAGCAGTTCTTC

V: TRBV11-2
size: once
D: -
J: TRBJ2-1
CDR3: CASSLLYNEQFF
DNA: TGTGCCAGCAGCTTATTGTACAATGAGCAGTTCTTC

V: TRBV11-2
size: -
D: TRBD1
J: TRBJ2-7
CDR3: CASRRGTGGIYEQYF
DNA: TGTGCCAGCAGGAGGGGGACAGGGGGGATCTACGAGCAGTACTTC

V: TRBV5-1
size: -
D: TRBD1
J: TRBJ2-7
CDR3: CASSLSGTGNEQYF
DNA: TGCGCCAGCAGCCTATCCGGGACAGGGAACGAGCAGTACTTC

V: TRBV4-1
size: -
D: TRBD2
J: TRBJ2-2
CDR3: CASSQVVAGVATGELFF
DNA: TGCGCCAGCAGCCAAGTTGTAGCGGGAGTGGCCACCGGGGAGCTGTTTTTT

V: TRBV5-4
size: -
D: TRBD2
J: TRBJ2-5
CDR3: CASKTAGGLFSTQYF
DNA: TGTGCCAGCAAGACAGCGGGAGGGCTTTTCTCGACCCAGTACTTC

V: TRBV5-1
size: -
D: -
J: TRBJ2-6
CDR3: CASSPILSGANVLTF
DNA: TGCGCCAGCAGCCCCATACTGTCTGGGGCCAACGTCCTGACTTTC

V: TRBV11-2
size: -
D: TRBD2
J: TRBJ2-3
CDR3: CASSLDRTSIDTQYF
DNA: TGTGCCAGCAGCTTAGATCGGACTAGCATAGATACGCAGTATTTT

V: TRBV5-4
size: few
D: TRBD1
J: TRBJ1-2
CDR3: CASRLQGGSYGYTF
DNA: TGTGCCAGCAGGTTACAGGGGGGCTCCTATGGCTACACCTTC

V: TRBV5-5
size: -
D: -
J: TRBJ2-7
CDR3: CASSLRQGGGYEQYF
DNA: TGTGCCAGCAGCTTGAGACAGGGAGGAGGGTACGAGCAGTACTTC

V: TRBV27
size: -
D: -
J: TRBJ2-1
CDR3: CASSLATPSNEQFF
DNA: TGTGCCAGCAGTCTAGCTACACCAAGCAATGAGCAGTTCTTC

V: TRBV27
size: -
D: TRBD2
J: TRBJ2-5
CDR3: CASSPNPSGVETQYF
DNA: TGTGCCAGCAGTCCAAATCCTAGCGGGGTAGAGACCCAGTACTTC

V: TRBV29-1
size: few
D: -
J: TRBJ2-1
CDR3: CSVESLGNSDYNEQFF
DNA: TGCAGCGTTGAATCGCTGGGTAACAGTGACTACAATGAGCAGTTCTTC

V: TRBV4-1
size: -
D: TRBD1
J: TRBJ1-1
CDR3: CASSQSTTGTNTEAFF
DNA: TGCGCCAGCAGCCAGTCCACGACAGGGACGAACACTGAAGCTTTCTTT

V: TRBV27
size: -
D: TRBD1
J: TRBJ1-1
CDR3: CATTDGQGEAFF
DNA: TGTGCCACCACGGACGGACAGGGAGAAGCTTTCTTT

V: TRBV14
size: -
D: -
J: TRBJ1-2
CDR3: CASSLLDRANYGYTF
DNA: TGTGCCAGCAGCCTCCTCGACCGAGCTAACTATGGCTACACCTTC

V: TRBV11-1
size: -
D: -
J: TRBJ2-1
CDR3: CASSLYPQIREQFF
DNA: TGTGCCAGCAGCTTATATCCCCAGATCCGGGAGCAGTTCTTC

V: TRBV7-9
size: -
D: -
J: TRBJ1-2
CDR3: CASSLSEGRGYTF
DNA: TGTGCCAGCAGCTTATCGGAGGGCCGTGGCTACACCTTC

V: TRBV6-1
size: -
D: -
J: TRBJ1-3
CDR3: CASSERETSGNTIYF
DNA: TGTGCCAGCAGTGAAAGGGAGACTTCTGGAAACACCATATATTTT

V: TRBV28
size: -
D: TRBD2
J: TRBJ2-7
CDR3: CASSLVSLAPSYEQYF
DNA: TGTGCCAGCAGTTTAGTATCACTAGCGCCTTCCTACGAGCAGTACTTC

V: TRBV6-6
size: few
D: -
J: TRBJ1-1
CDR3: CASSDEGMNTEAFF
DNA: TGTGCCAGCAGCGACGAGGGTATGAACACTGAAGCTTTCTTT

V: TRBV14
size: -
D: -
J: TRBJ2-5
CDR3: CASSQELSETQYF
DNA: TGTGCCAGCAGCCAAGAATTGTCGGAGACCCAGTACTTC

V: TRBV2
size: -
D: -
J: TRBJ2-5
CDR3: CASSGVGQETQYF
DNA: TGTGCCAGCAGTGGGGTTGGGCAAGAGACCCAGTACTTC

V: TRBV10-3
size: few
D: -
J: TRBJ2-1
CDR3: CAISETPDEQFF
DNA: TGTGCCATCAGTGAGACCCCCGATGAGCAGTTCTTC

V: TRBV6-6
size: -
D: -
J: TRBJ2-7
CDR3: CASSDRGLITISRYF
DNA: TGTGCCAGCAGTGACCGGGGACTGATTACGATAAGTCGGTACTTC

V: TRBV11-2
size: -
D: TRBD2
J: TRBJ2-4
CDR3: CASSLGLAGGRARNIQYF
DNA: TGTGCCAGCAGCTTAGGCCTAGCGGGGGGACGGGCTCGAAACATTCAGTACTTC

V: TRBV11-3
size: -
D: TRBD1
J: TRBJ2-7
CDR3: CASSLGGTGAARGRRHEQYF
DNA: TGTGCCAGCAGCTTAGGTGGGACAGGGGCCGCTCGCGGGAGACGACACGAGCAGTACTTC

V: TRBV6-5
size: -
D: -
J: TRBJ1-1
CDR3: CASRPTLTVAEAFF
DNA: TGTGCCAGCAGGCCTACTTTGACAGTCGCTGAAGCTTTCTTT

V: TRBV27
size: -
D: -
J: TRBJ2-6
CDR3: CASAITGANVLTF
DNA: TGTGCCAGCGCCATCACCGGGGCCAACGTCCTGACTTTC

V: TRBV7-3
size: few
D: -
J: TRBJ1-2
CDR3: CASSLIAGTYGYTF
DNA: TGTGCCAGCAGCTTAATAGCAGGGACCTATGGCTACACCTTC

V: TRBV6-5
size: -
D: -
J: TRBJ1-2
CDR3: CASSWEPRGGGGYTF
DNA: TGTGCCAGCAGTTGGGAACCCAGGGGTGGCGGCGGCTACACCTTC

V: TRBV7-2
size: -
D: TRBD1
J: TRBJ2-7
CDR3: CASSPGQGWNEQYF
DNA: TGTGCCAGCAGCCCCGGACAGGGTTGGAACGAGCAGTACTTC

V: TRBV5-1
size: -
D: -
J: TRBJ2-1
CDR3: CASSLSTTPHEQFF
DNA: TGCGCCAGCAGCTTGTCCACTACTCCACATGAGCAGTTCTTC

V: TRBV29-1
size: -
D: -
J: TRBJ1-2
CDR3: CSVEDLHRYYGYTF
DNA: TGCAGCGTTGAAGATCTCCACAGATACTATGGCTACACCTTC

V: TRBV7-9
size: -
D: -
J: TRBJ2-2
CDR3: CASSPTSTGELFF
DNA: TGTGCCAGCAGCCCCACTAGCACCGGGGAGCTGTTTTTT

V: TRBV5-1
size: few
D: -
J: TRBJ1-3
CDR3: CASSRTSGRGTIYF
DNA: TGCGCCAGCAGCAGGACCTCAGGGAGGGGCACCATATATTTT

V: TRBV5-4
size: -
D: -
J: TRBJ1-1
CDR3: CASSLDRYANTEAFF
DNA: TGTGCCAGCAGCTTGGACAGATACGCGAACACTGAAGCTTTCTTT

V: TRBV5-8
size: once
D: -
J: TRBJ2-3
CDR3: CASGDFFTDTQYF
DNA: TGTGCCAGCGGGGACTTTTTCACAGATACGCAGTATTTT

V: TRBV6-1
size: once
D: -
J: TRBJ1-5
CDR3: CASSTTGSNQPQHF
DNA: TGTGCCAGCAGTACTACGGGTAGCAATCAGCCCCAGCATTTT

V: TRBV19
size: -
D: -
J: TRBJ2-2
CDR3: CASSTYGQRNGELFF
DNA: TGTGCCAGTAGTACATACGGTCAGAGGAACGGGGAGCTGTTTTTT